Listed below are T cell receptor beta chains from one sample, sequenced in a study of CD8 T cells in Susac syndrome. Each CDR3 protein is one row after TCRdb ran MiXCR on the immunoSEQ multiplex PCR reads. The sample yields about 250,000 distinct CDR3 sequences, just over 90% seen once. Sequenced input: CD4+ T cells from PBMCs. These receptors were collected from a human donor with multiple sclerosis. Each CDR3 is given with its conserved first and last residue. D genes are given only for firm matches. Clone size is stated in some rows and not others, as once, few, many or a class when expanded.

NA,TRBV5-4,TRBJ2-5,NA,14,CASSREGGVETQYF,TGTGCCAGCAGCCGCGAGGGGGGGGTTGAGACCCAGTACTTC
once,TRBV7-9,TRBJ1-2,NA,14,CASNSLKGGLGYTF,TGTGCCAGCAATTCCCTCAAGGGGGGGCTTGGCTACACCTTC
NA,TRBV5-1,TRBJ1-1,NA,13,CASSGGPGTEAFF,TGCGCCAGCAGCGGGGGGCCAGGCACTGAAGCTTTCTTT
few,TRBV3-1,TRBJ2-5,TRBD1,13,CASSPRDRETQYF,TGTGCCAGCAGCCCTCGGGACAGGGAGACCCAGTACTTC
once,TRBV6-5,TRBJ1-5,NA,18,CASSYSRAQGKGNQPQHF,TGTGCCAGCAGTTACTCGCGAGCTCAGGGTAAGGGCAATCAGCCCCAGCATTTT
NA,TRBV30,TRBJ1-2,NA,14,CAWREPGMRGGYTF,TGTGCCTGGAGAGAGCCAGGGATGAGAGGAGGCTACACCTTC
NA,TRBV20-1,TRBJ1-2,TRBD1,14,CSASGTGVNYGYTF,TGCAGTGCTAGCGGGACAGGGGTTAACTATGGCTACACCTTC
once,TRBV25-1,TRBJ1-1,NA,13,CASSALLHREAFF,TGTGCCAGCAGTGCACTCCTCCACCGTGAAGCTTTCTTT
NA,TRBV5-1,TRBJ2-3,NA,14,CASSLRGAADTQYF,TGCGCCAGCAGCTTGCGGGGAGCGGCTGATACGCAGTATTTT
once,TRBV12-3/TRBV12-4,TRBJ2-3,NA,14,CASTEGAAQDTQYF,TGTGCCAGCACCGAGGGAGCGGCACAAGATACGCAGTATTTT
NA,TRBV5-6,TRBJ1-6,TRBD1,18,CASSLYVWWDRVSSPLHF,TGTGCCAGCAGCTTGTACGTTTGGTGGGACAGGGTGAGTTCACCCCTCCACTTT
NA,TRBV20-1,TRBJ2-7,NA,14,CSARDRLLSYEQYF,TGCAGTGCTAGAGATCGACTGCTCTCCTACGAGCAGTACTTC
NA,TRBV4-1,TRBJ1-5,NA,14,CASSDTGRNQPQHF,TGCGCCAGCAGCGATACAGGGAGGAATCAGCCCCAGCATTTT
NA,TRBV29-1,TRBJ2-7,NA,13,CSVGDPFGSEQYF,TGCAGCGTTGGAGACCCATTTGGGAGCGAGCAGTACTTC
NA,TRBV5-1,TRBJ1-1,TRBD1,15,CASSPRTGRSTEAFF,TGCGCCAGCAGCCCCCGGACAGGGAGGAGCACTGAAGCTTTCTTT
NA,TRBV19,TRBJ1-6,NA,12,CASSREDSPLHF,TGTGCCAGTAGTCGGGAAGATTCACCCCTCCACTTT
NA,TRBV10-1,TRBJ2-7,NA,14,CASSEYREGYEQYF,TGCGCCAGCAGTGAGTACAGGGAGGGCTACGAGCAGTACTTC
NA,TRBV30,TRBJ2-3,NA,13,CAWSSASTDTQYF,TGTGCCTGGTCATCAGCCAGCACAGATACGCAGTATTTT
once,TRBV3-1,TRBJ2-6,NA,14,CASSRGAGANVLTF,TGTGCCAGCAGCAGGGGGGCTGGGGCCAACGTCCTGACTTTC
NA,TRBV20-1,TRBJ1-5,TRBD1,18,CSASRAGGHYGSNQPQHF,TGCAGTGCTAGTAGGGCAGGGGGTCACTATGGGAGCAATCAGCCCCAGCATTTT
NA,TRBV7-9,TRBJ1-1,NA,13,CASRTEVNTEAFF,TGTGCCAGCCGCACGGAAGTGAACACTGAAGCTTTCTTT
NA,TRBV30,TRBJ1-2,NA,14,CAWRRGRKKIGYTF,TGTGCCTGGAGGCGCGGCAGGAAAAAGATTGGCTACACCTTC
few,TRBV12-3/TRBV12-4,TRBJ2-2,NA,12,CASSLAAGELFF,TGTGCCAGCAGTTTAGCAGCCGGGGAGCTGTTTTTT
NA,TRBV12-3/TRBV12-4,TRBJ1-1,NA,13,CASSLALDTEAFF,TGTGCCAGCAGTTTAGCTTTGGACACTGAAGCTTTCTTT
NA,TRBV4-1,TRBJ2-7,TRBD1,16,CASSQEMRGRNYEQYF,TGCGCCAGCAGCCAAGAGATGAGGGGGCGAAACTACGAGCAGTACTTC
NA,TRBV4-1,TRBJ2-1,TRBD1,17,CASSQGKQGAAYNEQFF,TGCGCCAGCAGCCAAGGCAAACAGGGGGCGGCCTACAATGAGCAGTTCTTC
NA,TRBV4-2,TRBJ1-5,NA,18,CASSQEDNRGTSNQPQHF,TGTGCCAGCAGCCAAGAAGACAATCGGGGTACCAGCAATCAGCCCCAGCATTTT
NA,TRBV18,TRBJ2-3,TRBD2,16,CASSPGLAGGSDTQYF,TGTGCCAGCTCACCCGGACTAGCGGGAGGGTCAGATACGCAGTATTTT
NA,TRBV24-1,TRBJ1-1,NA,13,CATSDWAGTEAFF,TGTGCCACCAGTGATTGGGCCGGAACTGAAGCTTTCTTT
NA,TRBV20-1,TRBJ2-3,TRBD2,17,CSARRGSGRAVADTQYF,TGCAGTGCTAGGAGGGGCTCCGGGAGGGCCGTCGCAGATACGCAGTATTTT
NA,TRBV9,TRBJ2-1,TRBD2,16,CASSTTSGGRRNEQFF,TGTGCCAGCAGCACCACCAGCGGGGGCCGTAGGAATGAGCAGTTCTTC
NA,TRBV29-1,TRBJ2-5,NA,12,CSVEVSQETQYF,TGCAGCGTTGAAGTCAGTCAAGAGACCCAGTACTTC
NA,TRBV3-1,TRBJ1-4,NA,14,CASSPGRGSEKLFF,TGTGCCAGCAGCCCAGGCCGGGGTTCGGAAAAACTGTTTTTT
NA,TRBV30,TRBJ1-1,TRBD1,14,CAYGYWDRAVEAFF,TGTGCCTACGGCTACTGGGACAGGGCAGTTGAAGCTTTCTTT
NA,TRBV28,TRBJ1-2,NA,14,CASTPPGRNYGYTF,TGTGCCAGCACCCCCCCCGGGCGGAACTATGGCTACACCTTC
NA,TRBV18,TRBJ2-5,NA,14,CASQPGTPKETQYF,TGTGCCAGCCAACCCGGGACACCGAAGGAGACCCAGTACTTC
NA,TRBV7-2,TRBJ2-3,TRBD1,15,CASSSTGGGTDTQYF,TGTGCCAGCAGCTCGACAGGGGGCGGCACAGATACGCAGTATTTT
NA,TRBV20-1,TRBJ1-5,NA,14,CSAREGTGNQPQHF,TGCAGTGCTAGAGAGGGCACGGGGAATCAGCCCCAGCATTTT
once,TRBV20-1,TRBJ2-5,NA,17,CSARDTLRRRPEETQYF,TGCAGTGCTAGAGATACGTTACGGCGACGGCCCGAAGAGACCCAGTACTTC
NA,TRBV6-1,TRBJ1-5,NA,15,CASSSGAGANQPQHF,TGTGCCAGCAGTTCGGGGGCAGGGGCCAATCAGCCCCAGCATTTT
few,TRBV7-3,TRBJ2-7,NA,13,CASSITVGGEQYF,TGTGCCAGCAGCATAACGGTAGGGGGTGAGCAGTACTTC